Included here is one T cell receptor beta chain sequence, with context. The sample is drawn from a study of blood T cell repertoires in COVID-19. Study as a whole: The United States, Italy and Spain supplied acute and convalescent COVID-19 samples. PBMCs, B-cell-depleted T cells, or T cells were the source of the cDNA or gDNA that made up the material.

Germline assignment: CDR1 SGDLS and CDR2 YYNGEE. The CDR3 runs 18 residues. V dropped 3 bases and J dropped 2 bases, with 22 bases sitting between them. In the original workflow: Nucleated cell counts were estimated from reference gene primer amplification. Data came from immunoSEQ multiplex PCR; TCRdb stores just in-frame clones and leaves some out. V and J calls and clone size are given by that table; D and trimming were obtained from the DNA. The sample contains nearly 350,000 clones, around four fifths of which appear only once. What was sequenced was peripheral blood. The origin of this receptor is a man aged 25 to 40 with active or convalescent COVID-19. The gene calls are TRBV9 and TRBJ2-3; D is uncertain. The CDR3 loop reads CASSAGSLEALTTDTQYF. As DNA, the CDR3 is TGTGCCAGCAGCGCTGGGTCCCTAGAAGCGCTTACCACAGATACGCAGTATTTT. The entire variable domain, with the rest obtained from reference TRBV9 and TRBJ2-3, is as follows: DSGVTQTPKHLITATGQRVTLRCSPRSGDLSVYWYQQSLDQGLQFLIQYYNGEERAKGNILERFSAQQFPDLHSELNLSSLELGDSALYFCASSAGSLEALTTDTQYFGPGTRLTVL.